This entry lists 2 T cell receptor beta chains sequenced from one sample in a study of T cell repertoires in cytomegalovirus infection. One entry per CDR3 protein, called by TCRdb with MiXCR from the reads. The data contain hundreds of thousands of distinct CDR3 sequences, approximately 33% of them singletons. Their antigens remain unidentified. The material sequenced was cultured PBMCs, taken from culture after CMV antigen stimulation. The receptors come from a human donor in good health (CMV status not recorded). Some clones in this sample may be carry-over from other donors' samples.

This clonotype has a handful of counts. The V and J genes are TRBV4-3 and TRBJ2-3; no clear D gene. With 1 base removed from V and 4 bases from J, the gap between germline ends came to 9 bases. CDR3 length: 14 residues. The germline CDR1 and CDR2 sequences are LGHNA and YSLEER. This chain's CDR3 is CASSQAPQADTQYF. The DNA of the CDR3 is TGCGCCAGCAGCCAAGCGCCCCAGGCAGATACGCAGTATTTT.

This chain joins TRBV28 and TRBJ2-7, with TRBD1 matching over 7 bases. This CDR3 contains 15 residues. The J segment lost 1 base and the V segment lost 6 bases, leaving 9 bases of the junction unmatched. Germline CDR1 MDHEN, CDR2 SYDVKM. This CDR3 reads CASRTTPGQSYEQYF. CDR3 DNA sequence: TGTGCCAGCAGAACTACACCGGGACAGTCCTACGAGCAGTACTTC.